These 4 T cell receptor beta chains share one sample of origin, sequenced in a study of identical twins. Each CDR3 protein is one row after TCRdb ran MiXCR on the 5' RACE reads. The sample holds 240,000 or so distinct CDR3 sequences, roughly 13% seen once. The same sample was also studied in work on yellow fever vaccine responses in identical twins.

The sequencing input was memory (CD45RO+) T cells sorted from blood. Every receptor here comes from a woman aged 18 to 35 in good health.

This clonotype has a count of ten or more. This sequence joins TRBV28 and TRBJ2-5; D may be TRBD1 (5 bases). The germline CDR1 and CDR2 sequences are MDHEN and SYDVKM. The CDR3 runs to 13 residues. The V end was cut by 4 bases, the J end by 5 bases, with 11 bases between. CDR3: CASSSGAPETQYF. The CDR3 DNA follows: TGTGCCAGCAGTTCTGGGGCGCCGGAGACCCAGTACTTC. Full variable domain (outside the CDR3, taken from reference TRBV28 and TRBJ2-5): DVKVTQSSRYLVKRTGEKVFLECVQDMDHENMFWYRQDPGLGLRLIYFSYDVKMKEKGDIPEGYSVSREKKERFSLILESASTNQTSMYLCASSSGAPETQYFGPGTRLLVL.

The chain has TRBV7-2 and TRBJ2-3, with 7 positions matching TRBD2. Losses at the gene ends were 5 bases for V and 10 bases for J; bases not matched to a gene: 21. The CDR3 sequence is 17 residues long. Germline V gives CDR1 SGHTA, CDR2 FQGNSA. This CDR3 reads CASSPAGSASGTRAQYF. The CDR3 coding sequence is TGTGCCAGCAGCCCAGCGGGGTCGGCTAGCGGTACCCGGGCGCAGTATTTT.

The chain carries TRBV27 and TRBJ1-1; D gene ambiguous. CDR1 is MNHEY, CDR2 SMNVEV, per germline (reference sequence). This CDR3 is 15 amino acids long. V gave up 5 bases and J gave up 2 bases, with 15 bases separating them. This chain's CDR3 is CASSPSLPSNTEAFF. The CDR3 DNA reads as TGTGCCAGCAGTCCCTCCCTACCTTCCAACACTGAAGCTTTCTTT.

The chain has TRBV12-3 or TRBV12-4 and TRBJ2-5; the D gene is possibly TRBD2 (6 bases). V was trimmed by 5 bases and J by 1 base, leaving 20 bases between them. The CDR3 loop spans 17 amino acids. CDR3 region: CASSLLGLSVGQETQYF. The CDR3 DNA sequence: TGTGCCAGCAGTCTTCTAGGACTAAGCGTGGGCCAAGAGACCCAGTACTTC.